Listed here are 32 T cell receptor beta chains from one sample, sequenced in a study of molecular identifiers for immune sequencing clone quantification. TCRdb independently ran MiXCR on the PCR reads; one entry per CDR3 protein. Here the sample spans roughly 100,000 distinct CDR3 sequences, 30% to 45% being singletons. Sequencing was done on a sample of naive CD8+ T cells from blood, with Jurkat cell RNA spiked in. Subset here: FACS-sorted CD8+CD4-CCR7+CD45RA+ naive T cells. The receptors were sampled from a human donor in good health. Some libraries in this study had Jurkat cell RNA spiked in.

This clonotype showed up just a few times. The CDR3 DNA is TGTGCCAGCAGCTCGACCCTTAGGTACGAGCAGTACTTC. Translating it yields CASSSTLRYEQYF. This chain connects TRBV5-6 to TRBJ2-7; D is unresolved. This CDR3 spans 13 amino acids. Germline-derived CDR1 and CDR2 are SGHDT and YYEEEE. Between the trimmed V and J ends, which lost 3 bases and 4 bases, there was a span of 11 bases.

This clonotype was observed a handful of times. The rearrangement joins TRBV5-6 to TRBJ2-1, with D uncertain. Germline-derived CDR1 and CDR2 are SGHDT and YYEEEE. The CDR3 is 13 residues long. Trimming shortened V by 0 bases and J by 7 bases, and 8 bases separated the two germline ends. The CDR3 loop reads CASSLGAINEQFF. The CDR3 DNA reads TGTGCCAGCAGCTTGGGAGCAATAAATGAGCAGTTCTTC.

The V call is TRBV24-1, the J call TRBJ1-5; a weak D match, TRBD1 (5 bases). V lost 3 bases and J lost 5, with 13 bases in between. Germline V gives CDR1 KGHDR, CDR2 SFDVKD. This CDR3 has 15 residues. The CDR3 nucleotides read TGTGCCACCAGTGATCACTCGACAGAATATCAGCCCCAGCATTTT. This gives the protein CATSDHSTEYQPQHF.

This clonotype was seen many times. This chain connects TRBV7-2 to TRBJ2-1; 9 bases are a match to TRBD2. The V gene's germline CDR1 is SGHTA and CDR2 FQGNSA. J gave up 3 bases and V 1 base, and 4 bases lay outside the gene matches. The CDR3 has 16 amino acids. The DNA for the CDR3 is TGTGCCAGCAGCTTAGTAGCGGGAGCCGACTACAATGAGCAGTTCTTC. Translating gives CASSLVAGADYNEQFF.

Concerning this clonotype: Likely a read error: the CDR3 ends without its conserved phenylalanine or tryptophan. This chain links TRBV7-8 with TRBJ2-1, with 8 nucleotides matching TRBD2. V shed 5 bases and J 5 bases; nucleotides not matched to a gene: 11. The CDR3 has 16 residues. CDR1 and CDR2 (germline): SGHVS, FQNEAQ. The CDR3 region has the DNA TGTGCCAGCAGCCCTATAGCGGGACAATCCCACAATGAGCAGTTCCTC. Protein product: CASSPIAGQSHNEQFL.

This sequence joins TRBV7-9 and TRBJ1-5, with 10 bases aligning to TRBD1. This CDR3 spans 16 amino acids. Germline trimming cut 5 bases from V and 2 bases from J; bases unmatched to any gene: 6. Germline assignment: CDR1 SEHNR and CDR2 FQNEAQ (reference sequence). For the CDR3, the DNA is TGTGCCAGCAGCCCAGCAGGACAGGGGGGCAATCAGCCCCAGCATTTT. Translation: CASSPAGQGGNQPQHF.

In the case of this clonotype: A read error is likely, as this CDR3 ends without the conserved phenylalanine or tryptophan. CDR3 sequence (DNA): TGCGCCAGCAAAGTTGGTGGAGGGAGGGGCACAGATACGCAGTATCTT. Encoded protein: CASKVGGGRGTDTQYL. The rearrangement uses TRBV4-1 and TRBJ2-3; 7 bases match TRBD2. Losses at the gene ends were 7 bases for V and 1 base for J; bases not matched to a gene: 11. Germline V gene data show CDR1 as MGHRA and CDR2 as YSYEKL. This CDR3 contains 16 residues.

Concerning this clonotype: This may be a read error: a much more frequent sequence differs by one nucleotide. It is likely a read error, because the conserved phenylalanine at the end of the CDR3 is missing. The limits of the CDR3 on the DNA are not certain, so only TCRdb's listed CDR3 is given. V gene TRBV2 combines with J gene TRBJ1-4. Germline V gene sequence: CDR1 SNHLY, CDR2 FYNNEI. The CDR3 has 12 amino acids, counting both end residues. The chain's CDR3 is CASSELLGNVFL.

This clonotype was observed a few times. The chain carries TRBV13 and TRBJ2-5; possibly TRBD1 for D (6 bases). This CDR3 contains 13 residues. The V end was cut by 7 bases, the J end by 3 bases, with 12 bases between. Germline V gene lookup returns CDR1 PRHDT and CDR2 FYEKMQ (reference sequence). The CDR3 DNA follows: TGTGCCAGCACGGAGGACAGTAAAGAGACCCAGTACTTC. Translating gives CASTEDSKETQYF.

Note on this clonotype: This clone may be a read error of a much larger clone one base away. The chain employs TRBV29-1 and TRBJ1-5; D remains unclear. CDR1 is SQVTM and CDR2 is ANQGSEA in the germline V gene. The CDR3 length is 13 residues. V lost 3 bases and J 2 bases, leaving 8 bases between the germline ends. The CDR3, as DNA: TGCAGCGTTGACATGAGAGGCAATCAGCCCCAGCATTTT. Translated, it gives CSVDMRGNQPQHF.

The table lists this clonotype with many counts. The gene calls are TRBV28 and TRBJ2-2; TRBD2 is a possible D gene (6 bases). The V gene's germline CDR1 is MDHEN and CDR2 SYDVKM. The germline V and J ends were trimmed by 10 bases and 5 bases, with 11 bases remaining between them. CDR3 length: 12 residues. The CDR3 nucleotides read TGTGCCACCCTGACTAGAACCGGGGAGCTGTTTTTT. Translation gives CATLTRTGELFF.

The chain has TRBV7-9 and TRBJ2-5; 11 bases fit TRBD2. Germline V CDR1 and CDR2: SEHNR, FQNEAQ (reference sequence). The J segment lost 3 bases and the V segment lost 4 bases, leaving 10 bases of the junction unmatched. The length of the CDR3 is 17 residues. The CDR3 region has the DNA TGTGCCAGCAGCTCTAACTTAGCGGGAGGGCCTGAAGAGACCCAGTACTTC. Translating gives CASSSNLAGGPEETQYF.

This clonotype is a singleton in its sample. CDR3 bases: TGTGCCAGCAGTTTAGGGACAGACCTCTACAATGAGCAGTTCTTC. This translates into CASSLGTDLYNEQFF. The V gene is TRBV27, the J gene TRBJ2-1, with TRBD1 matching 7 bases. This CDR3 contains 15 residues. Germline assignment: CDR1 MNHEY and CDR2 SMNVEV (reference sequence). V was clipped by 2 bases and J by 3 bases; unmatched bases: 4.

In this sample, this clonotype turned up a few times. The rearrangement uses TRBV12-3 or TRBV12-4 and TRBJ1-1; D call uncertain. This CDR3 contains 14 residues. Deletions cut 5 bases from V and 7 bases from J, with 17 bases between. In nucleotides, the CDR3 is TGTGCCAGCAGTCCTACACTCGCACTCGATGAAGCTTTCTTT. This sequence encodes CASSPTLALDEAFF.

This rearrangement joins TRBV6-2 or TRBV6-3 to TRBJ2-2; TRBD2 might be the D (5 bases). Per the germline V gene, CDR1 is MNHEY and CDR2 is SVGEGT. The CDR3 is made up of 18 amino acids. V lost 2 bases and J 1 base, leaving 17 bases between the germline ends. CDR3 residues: CASSYPRFSEGNTGELFF. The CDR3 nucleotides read TGTGCCAGCAGTTACCCCCGCTTCAGTGAGGGGAACACCGGGGAGCTGTTTTTT.

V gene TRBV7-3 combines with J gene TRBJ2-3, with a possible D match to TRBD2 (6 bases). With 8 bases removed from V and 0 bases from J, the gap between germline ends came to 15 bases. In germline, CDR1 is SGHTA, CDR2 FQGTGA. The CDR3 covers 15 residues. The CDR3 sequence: CASSAAGPSTDTQYF. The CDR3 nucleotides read TGTGCCAGCTCTGCGGCGGGGCCTAGCACAGATACGCAGTATTTT.

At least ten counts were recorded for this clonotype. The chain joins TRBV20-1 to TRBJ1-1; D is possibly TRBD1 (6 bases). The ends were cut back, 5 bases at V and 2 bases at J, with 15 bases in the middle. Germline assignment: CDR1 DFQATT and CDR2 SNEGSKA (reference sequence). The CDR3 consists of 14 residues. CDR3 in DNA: TGCAGTGCTGGCAGGGGCGCTCCTAACACTGAAGCTTTCTTT. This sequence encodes CSAGRGAPNTEAFF.

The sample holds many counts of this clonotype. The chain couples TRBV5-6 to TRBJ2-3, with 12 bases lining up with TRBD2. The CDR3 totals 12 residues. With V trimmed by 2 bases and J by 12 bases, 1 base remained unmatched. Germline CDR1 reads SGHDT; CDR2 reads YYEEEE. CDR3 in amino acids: CASSLGLAGQYF. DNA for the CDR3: TGTGCCAGCAGCTTAGGACTAGCGGGACAGTATTTT.

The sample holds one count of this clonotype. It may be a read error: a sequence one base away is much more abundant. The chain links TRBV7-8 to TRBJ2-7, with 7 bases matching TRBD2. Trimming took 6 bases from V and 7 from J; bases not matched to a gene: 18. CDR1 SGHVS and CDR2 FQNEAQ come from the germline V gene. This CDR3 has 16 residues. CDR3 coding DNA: TGTGCCAGCAGTATAATTTCGGTGCCCCCGCGGGGGGAGCAGTACTTC. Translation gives CASSIISVPPRGEQYF.

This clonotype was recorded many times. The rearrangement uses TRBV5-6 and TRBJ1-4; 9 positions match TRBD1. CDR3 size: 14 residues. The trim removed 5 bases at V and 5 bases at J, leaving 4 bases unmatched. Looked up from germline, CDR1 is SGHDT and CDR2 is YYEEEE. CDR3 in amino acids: CASRAGTGNEKLFF. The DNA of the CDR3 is TGTGCCAGCAGGGCGGGGACAGGGAATGAAAAACTGTTTTTT.

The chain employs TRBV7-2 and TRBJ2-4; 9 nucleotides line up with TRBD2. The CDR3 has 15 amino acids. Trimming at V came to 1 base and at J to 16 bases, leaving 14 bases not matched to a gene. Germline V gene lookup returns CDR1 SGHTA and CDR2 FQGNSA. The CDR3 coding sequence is TGTGCCAGCAGCTTAGGAGAGGTTGCGGGAGGGGGGGTTTACTTC. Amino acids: CASSLGEVAGGGVYF. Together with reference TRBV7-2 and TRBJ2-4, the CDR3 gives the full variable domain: GAGVSQSPSNKVTEKGKDVELRCDPISGHTALYWYRQSLGQGLEFLIYFQGNSAPDKSGLPSDRFSAERTGGSVSTLTIQRTQQEDSAVYLCASSLGEVAGGGVYFGAGTRLSVL.

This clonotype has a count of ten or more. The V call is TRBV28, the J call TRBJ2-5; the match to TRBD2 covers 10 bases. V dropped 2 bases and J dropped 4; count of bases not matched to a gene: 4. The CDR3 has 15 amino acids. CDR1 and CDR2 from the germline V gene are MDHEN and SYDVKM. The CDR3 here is CASSLRLAGAETQYF. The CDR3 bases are TGTGCCAGCAGTTTACGGCTAGCGGGAGCAGAGACCCAGTACTTC.

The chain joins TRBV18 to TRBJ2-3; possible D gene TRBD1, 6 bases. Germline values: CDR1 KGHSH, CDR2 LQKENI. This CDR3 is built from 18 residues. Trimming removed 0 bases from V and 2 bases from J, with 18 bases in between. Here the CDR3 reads CASSPPTIQGAATDTQYF. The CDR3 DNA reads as TGTGCCAGCTCACCACCCACAATACAGGGAGCGGCCACAGATACGCAGTATTTT. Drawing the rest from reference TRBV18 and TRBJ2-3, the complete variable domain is NAGVMQNPRHLVRRRGQEARLRCSPMKGHSHVYWYRQLPEEGLKFMVYLQKENIIDESGMPKERFSAEFPKEGPSILRIQQVVRGDSAAYFCASSPPTIQGAATDTQYFGPGTRLTVL.

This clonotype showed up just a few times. CDR3 bases: TGTGCCAGCAGTTTAATAGGGGGAGAGACCCAGTACTTC. The encoded protein is CASSLIGGETQYF. This chain uses TRBV27 with TRBJ2-5; a possible D gene is TRBD1 (6 bases). The germline gives CDR1 MNHEY, CDR2 SMNVEV (reference sequence). The V end was cut by 2 bases, the J end by 4 bases, with 8 bases between. This CDR3 comprises 13 residues.

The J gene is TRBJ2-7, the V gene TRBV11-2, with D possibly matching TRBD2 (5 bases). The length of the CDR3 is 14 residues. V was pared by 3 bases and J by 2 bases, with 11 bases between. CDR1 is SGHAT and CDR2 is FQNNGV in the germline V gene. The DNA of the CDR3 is TGTGCCAGCAGCTTCGGCGGGCGCACCTACGAGCAGTACTTC. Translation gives CASSFGGRTYEQYF.

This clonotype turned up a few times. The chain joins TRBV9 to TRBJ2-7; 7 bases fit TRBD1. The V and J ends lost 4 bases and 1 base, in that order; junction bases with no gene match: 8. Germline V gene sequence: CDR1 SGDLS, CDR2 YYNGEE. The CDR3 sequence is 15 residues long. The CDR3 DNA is TGTGCCAGCAGCACCACCGGGACAGCGTCCTACGAGCAGTACTTC. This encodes CASSTTGTASYEQYF.

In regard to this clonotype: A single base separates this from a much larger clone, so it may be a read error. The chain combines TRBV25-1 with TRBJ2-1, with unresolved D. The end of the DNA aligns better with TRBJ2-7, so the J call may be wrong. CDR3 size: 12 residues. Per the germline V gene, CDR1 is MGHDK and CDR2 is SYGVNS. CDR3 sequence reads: CASSLGLPEQYF. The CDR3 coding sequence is TGTGCCAGCAGCCTAGGGTTGCCTGAGCAGTACTTC.

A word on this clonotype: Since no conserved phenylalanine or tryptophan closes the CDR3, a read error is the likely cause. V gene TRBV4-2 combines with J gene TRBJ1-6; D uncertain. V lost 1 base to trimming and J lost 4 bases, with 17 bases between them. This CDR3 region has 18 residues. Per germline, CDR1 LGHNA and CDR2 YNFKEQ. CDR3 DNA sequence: TGTGCCAGCAGCCAAGGATTAATCCTGGATCTATATAATTCACCCCTCCACTTA. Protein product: CASSQGLILDLYNSPLHL.

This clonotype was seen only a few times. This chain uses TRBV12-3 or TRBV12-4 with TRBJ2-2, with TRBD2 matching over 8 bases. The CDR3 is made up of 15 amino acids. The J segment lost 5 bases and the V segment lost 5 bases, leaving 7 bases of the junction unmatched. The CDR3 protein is CASSGGLVGTGELFF. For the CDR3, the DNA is TGTGCCAGCAGTGGGGGACTAGTCGGGACCGGGGAGCTGTTTTTT.

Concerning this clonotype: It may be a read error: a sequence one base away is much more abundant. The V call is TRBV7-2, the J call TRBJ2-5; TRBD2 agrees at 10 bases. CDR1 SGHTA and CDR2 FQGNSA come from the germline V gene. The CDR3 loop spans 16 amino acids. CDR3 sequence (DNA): TGTGCCAGCAGCTCGCCCGGACTAGCGGAAAAAGAGCCCCAGTACTTC. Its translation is CASSSPGLAEKEPQYF. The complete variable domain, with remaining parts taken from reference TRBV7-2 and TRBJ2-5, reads GAGVSQSPSNKVTEKGKDVELRCDPISGHTALYWYRQSLGQGLEFLIYFQGNSAPDKSGLPSDRFSAERTGGSVSTLTIQRTQQEDSAVYLCASSSPGLAEKEPQYFGPGTRLLVL.

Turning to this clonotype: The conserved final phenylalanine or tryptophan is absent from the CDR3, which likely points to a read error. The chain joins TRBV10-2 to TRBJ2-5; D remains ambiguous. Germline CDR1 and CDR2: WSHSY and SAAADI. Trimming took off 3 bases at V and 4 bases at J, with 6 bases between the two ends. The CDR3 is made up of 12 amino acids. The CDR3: CASSDLLETQYL. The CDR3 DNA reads TGCGCCAGCAGTGACCTCCTAGAGACCCAGTACCTC.

The CDR3 coding sequence is TGTGCCACCAGCAGGCGGGACAGGCCCGGCTACACCTTC. Its protein is CATSRRDRPGYTF. The chain links TRBV15 to TRBJ1-2, with 8 bases lining up with TRBD1. Germline-derived CDR1 and CDR2 are LNHNV and YYDKDF (reference sequence). The CDR3 is 13 amino acids. V was clipped by 3 bases and J by 8 bases; unmatched bases: 5.